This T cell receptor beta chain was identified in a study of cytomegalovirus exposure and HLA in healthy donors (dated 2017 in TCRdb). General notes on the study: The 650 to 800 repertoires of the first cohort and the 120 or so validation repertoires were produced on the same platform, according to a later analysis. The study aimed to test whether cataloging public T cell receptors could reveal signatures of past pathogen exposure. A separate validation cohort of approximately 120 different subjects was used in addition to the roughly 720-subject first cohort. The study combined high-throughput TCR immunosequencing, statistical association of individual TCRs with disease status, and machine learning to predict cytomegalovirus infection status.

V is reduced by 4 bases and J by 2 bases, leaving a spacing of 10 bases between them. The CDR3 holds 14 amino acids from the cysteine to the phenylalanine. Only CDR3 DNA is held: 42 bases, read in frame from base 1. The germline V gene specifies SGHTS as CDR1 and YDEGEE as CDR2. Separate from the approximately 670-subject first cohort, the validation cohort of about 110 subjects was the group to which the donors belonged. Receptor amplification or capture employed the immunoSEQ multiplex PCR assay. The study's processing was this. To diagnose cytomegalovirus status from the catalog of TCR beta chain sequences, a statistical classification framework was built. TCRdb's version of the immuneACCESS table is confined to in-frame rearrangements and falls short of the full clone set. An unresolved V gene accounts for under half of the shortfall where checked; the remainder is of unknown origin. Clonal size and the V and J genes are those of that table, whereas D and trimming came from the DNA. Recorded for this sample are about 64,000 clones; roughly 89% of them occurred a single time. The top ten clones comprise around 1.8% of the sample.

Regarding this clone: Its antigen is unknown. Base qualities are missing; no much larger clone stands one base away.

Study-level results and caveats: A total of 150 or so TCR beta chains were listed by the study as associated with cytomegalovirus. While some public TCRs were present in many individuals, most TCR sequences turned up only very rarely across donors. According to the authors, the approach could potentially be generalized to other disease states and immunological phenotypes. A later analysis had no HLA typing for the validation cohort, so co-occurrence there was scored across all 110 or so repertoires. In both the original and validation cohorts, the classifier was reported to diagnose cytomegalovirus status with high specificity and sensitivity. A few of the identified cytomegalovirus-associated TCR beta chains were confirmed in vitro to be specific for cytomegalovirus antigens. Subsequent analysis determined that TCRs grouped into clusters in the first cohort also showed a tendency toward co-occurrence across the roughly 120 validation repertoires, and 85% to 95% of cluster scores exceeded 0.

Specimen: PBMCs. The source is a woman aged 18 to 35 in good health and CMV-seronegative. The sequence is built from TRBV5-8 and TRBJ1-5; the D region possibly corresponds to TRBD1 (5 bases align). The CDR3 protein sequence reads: CASSLRQRNQPQHF. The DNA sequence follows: TGTGCCAGCAGCCTAAGACAGCGCAATCAGCCCCAGCATTTT.